The TCR beta chain under discussion was sequenced for a study of immune heterogeneity within non-small cell lung tumors. Study context: It was found that the tumors were a handful of squamous cell carcinomas, more than eight non-squamous carcinomas and 1 not otherwise specified. Study outcomes and limitations: Identical dominant CDR3 beta clonotypes recurred across a patient's tumor sites, together with site-unique high-frequency clones. Individual patients' high-frequency T-cell receptor beta clonotypes were largely distinct from one another.

TCR beta CDR3 was amplified by multiplex PCR, first round around 10 cycles, 32 V and 13 J primers. TCRdb re-analysed the multiplex PCR reads in MiXCR, keeping a single row per CDR3 protein. The table has roughly 8,900 distinct CDR3 sequences, roughly a third seen once. As template, the study used bulk tumor genomic DNA at approximately 610 ng per sample. Surgical sampling yielded several biopsies per primary tumor (spaced far apart). Surgery that was curative in intent was performed on patients with untreated, newly diagnosed non-small cell lung cancer. It was newly diagnosed non-small cell lung cancer patients having surgery with curative intent who served as donors. Germline loops: CDR1 KGHDR, CDR2 SFDVKD. The CDR3 totals 14 residues. V was cut by 8 bases and J by 7 bases, with 17 bases left in between. A remark on this clonotype: Its antigen is unidentified.

The clonotype originates from a man in his 60s with non-small cell lung cancer. V and J are TRBV24-1 and TRBJ2-1, with a tentative D call TRBD1 (7 bases). The sequenced sample was lung tumor tissue. Here the CDR3 DNA reads TGTGCCACCAATGGCGGGACAGAATTGAATGAGCAGTTCTTC. It encodes CATNGGTELNEQFF.